This T cell receptor beta chain was sequenced for a study of blood T cell repertoires in COVID-19. Study-level information: Donors in the United States, Italy and Spain gave samples during acute or convalescent COVID-19.

In the original analysis: Amplification of reference gene primers was used by the study to estimate nucleated cell counts. Some clones are missing from TCRdb's copy, which holds only in-frame ones; the method was immunoSEQ multiplex PCR. V and J calls and clone size are copied from that table; D and trimming were computed from the DNA. The sample yields more than 65,000 clones, under 95% seen once. The CDR3 extends over 12 amino acids. Trimming left V 5 bases short and J 1 base short, with 8 bases between. The germline V gene encodes CDR1 GTSNPN and CDR2 SVGIG (reference sequence). The sequence was collected from a human donor in a cohort sampled during active COVID-19. Specimen: peripheral blood. The chain recombines TRBV30 with TRBJ1-1, with D unclear. In DNA form, the CDR3 reads TGTGCCTGGGACTTATGGAACACTGAAGCTTTCTTT. Translated, it gives CAWDLWNTEAFF.